Listed here are 17 T cell receptor beta chains from one sample, sequenced in a study of cytomegalovirus exposure and HLA in healthy donors (dated by TCRdb to 2016 to 2017). Libraries were made using the immunoSEQ multiplex PCR assay. For the multiplex PCR, a mixture combining 60 forward primers for TCR Vbeta segments and 13 reverse primers for TCR Jbeta segments was used. Entries here come from immuneACCESS through TCRdb and include only in-frame sequences with V and J called. Some clones fail to appear in such tables; in the studies checked, an unresolved V gene covers under half of the shortfall, and the cause of the remainder is unknown. The sample table shows around 130,000 clones, and 74% are seen once. 6% to 8.5% of the sample is held by the ten biggest clonotypes. Sequenced input: PBMCs. These receptors came from a man between 35 and 55 years old in good health and CMV-seropositive.

V usage is TRBV16 and J usage is TRBJ2-2, with TRBD2 matching over 10 bases. V gave up 0 bases and J gave up 4 bases; unmatched junction bases: 2. The CDR3 contains 16 residues. Per germline, CDR1 KGHSY and CDR2 FQNENV. In DNA, the CDR3 is TGTGCCAGCAGCCAATCCCCTAGCGGGGGCACCGGGGAGCTGTTTTTT. This encodes CASSQSPSGGTGELFF. The full variable domain, in which reference TRBV16 and TRBJ2-2 provide the parts outside the CDR3, is GEEVAQTPKHLVRGEGQKAKLYCAPIKGHSYVFWYQQVLKNEFKFLISFQNENVFDETGMPKERFSAKCLPNSPCSLEIQATKLEDSAVYFCASSQSPSGGTGELFFGEGSRLTVL.

The chain combines TRBV10-3 with TRBJ2-7, with 11 bases fitting TRBD2. The CDR3 has 12 amino acids. J gave up 9 bases and V 9 bases, and 7 bases lay outside the gene matches. Germline V gene sequence: CDR1 ENHRY, CDR2 SYGVKD. The CDR3 DNA reads TGTGCCATTACTAGCGGGAGTAAAGGGCAGTACTTC. It is translated as CAITSGSKGQYF.

Concerning this clone: The same CDR3 arises from other DNA sequences in this sample as well. This sequence joins TRBV19 and TRBJ2-7; weak D call: TRBD2 (6 bases). The CDR3 totals 13 residues. Trimming took 5 bases from V and 2 from J, leaving 10 bases between them. The germline gives CDR1 LNHDA, CDR2 SQIVND (reference sequence). The DNA of the CDR3 is TGTGCCAGTAGTCCTTCGGGAGCCTACGAGCAGTACTTC. Protein: CASSPSGAYEQYF.

This chain links TRBV6-5 with TRBJ1-2; perhaps TRBD1 as D (6 bases). Germline CDR1 and CDR2: MNHEY and SVGAGI. V was trimmed by 0 bases and J by 3 bases, leaving 11 bases between them. The CDR3 covers 15 residues. The CDR3 nucleotides are TGTGCCAGCAGTTACTCGACGGGACAACACTATGGCTACACCTTC. This encodes CASSYSTGQHYGYTF.

This clone was counted between two and nine times. The chain has TRBV5-1 and TRBJ1-1; no definite D call. Germline lookup yields CDR1 SGHRS and CDR2 YFSETQ. Trimming took 1 base from V and 1 from J, leaving 14 bases between them. The CDR3 extends over 16 amino acids. As DNA, the CDR3 is TGCGCCAGCAGCTTGCGGCTAGGAGGAGGGAACACTGAAGCTTTCTTT. Amino acids: CASSLRLGGGNTEAFF.

The J gene is TRBJ1-2, the V gene TRBV19; D is undetermined. The CDR3 totals 14 residues. Germline V lookup: CDR1 LNHDA, CDR2 SQIVND (reference sequence). Trimming removed 3 bases from V and 3 bases from J, with 11 bases in between. The CDR3 DNA is TGTGCCAGTAGTATCGGTTGGGCCGACTATGGCTACACCTTC. Translating gives CASSIGWADYGYTF.

This rearrangement joins TRBV30 to TRBJ2-3; TRBD1 matches at 9 bases. With V trimmed by 8 bases and J by 3 bases, 12 bases remained unmatched. The CDR3 runs to 15 residues. Germline CDR1 GTSNPN, CDR2 SVGIG (reference sequence). CDR3 nucleotides: TGTGCCGGAACTCAACAGGGGGCTTGGACAGATACGCAGTATTTT. Encoded protein: CAGTQQGAWTDTQYF.

The chain combines TRBV7-9 with TRBJ1-1; 7 nucleotides align to TRBD1. The CDR3 loop spans 15 amino acids. Germline loops: CDR1 SEHNR, CDR2 FQNEAQ (reference sequence). J was trimmed by 1 base and V by 3 bases; bases with no gene match: 5. The CDR3 DNA reads TGTGCCAGCAGCTTCCCGACAGGGTCGAACACTGAAGCTTTCTTT. Translated, it gives CASSFPTGSNTEAFF.

The rearrangement joins TRBV5-1 to TRBJ2-7; 9 bases line up with TRBD1. The V and J ends lost 3 bases and 6 bases, in that order; junction bases with no gene match: 13. The CDR3 consists of 16 residues. Germline values: CDR1 SGHRS, CDR2 YFSETQ. CDR3 in DNA: TGCGCCAGCAGCTCGGGACAGGGATCCTTCAGGCGCGAGCAGTACTTC. Encoded protein: CASSSGQGSFRREQYF.

This chain joins TRBV6-1 and TRBJ2-3; 13 positions agree with TRBD2. CDR1 MNHNS and CDR2 SASEGT come from the germline V gene. J was trimmed by 1 base and V by 5 bases; bases with no gene match: 3. The CDR3 is 16 amino acids. The CDR3 nucleotides are TGTGCCAGCAGTAAAGGACTAGCGGGAGGCACAGATACGCAGTATTTT. Translated, it gives CASSKGLAGGTDTQYF.

The rearrangement uses TRBV5-1 and TRBJ2-7; D gene unclear. Deletions cut 5 bases from V and 3 bases from J, with 15 bases between. Germline CDR1 SGHRS, CDR2 YFSETQ. CDR3 length: 14 residues. This chain's CDR3 is CASRSRDKSYEQYF. The CDR3 DNA is TGCGCCAGCAGGTCGCGAGACAAAAGCTACGAGCAGTACTTC.

V is TRBV27 and J is TRBJ2-4; weak D call: TRBD2 (5 bases). Between the trimmed V and J ends, which lost 0 bases and 10 bases, there was a span of 10 bases. Germline-derived CDR1 and CDR2 are MNHEY and SMNVEV (reference sequence). This CDR3 is 13 amino acids long. CDR3: CASSLSRASIQYF. The CDR3 nucleotides are TGTGCCAGCAGTTTATCGCGGGCCAGTATTCAGTACTTC.

The chain recombines TRBV20-1 with TRBJ2-7; 7 bases match TRBD1. CDR3 length equals 11 residues. In germline, CDR1 is DFQATT, CDR2 SNEGSKA (reference sequence). Trimming cost V 5 bases and J 3 bases; bases outside gene matches: 1. The CDR3 reads CSAPGGYEQYF. The CDR3, as DNA: TGCAGTGCTCCAGGGGGCTACGAGCAGTACTTC.

In its sample, this clone was seen once. The rearrangement joins TRBV28 to TRBJ2-7, with D possibly TRBD2 on 6 matching bases. Germline assignment: CDR1 MDHEN and CDR2 SYDVKM. The CDR3 extends over 15 amino acids. Trimming pared 3 bases from V and 1 base from J, leaving 13 bases between. The CDR3 bases are TGTGCCAGCAGTTTCTCCGGGGGAGCTTCCTACGAGCAGTACTTC. Translating it yields CASSFSGGASYEQYF.

The chain couples TRBV7-2 to TRBJ2-1, with TRBD1 as a possible D gene (6 bases). The V end was cut by 1 base, the J end by 6 bases, with 16 bases between. Germline V lookup: CDR1 SGHTA, CDR2 FQGNSA. The CDR3 contains 16 residues. The CDR3 sequence is CASSLDRAGLTNEQFF. The CDR3, as DNA: TGTGCCAGCAGCTTAGACAGGGCTGGGCTTACCAATGAGCAGTTCTTC.

The chain is built from TRBV10-3 and TRBJ1-1, with 7 positions matching TRBD1. The germline gives CDR1 ENHRY, CDR2 SYGVKD. The CDR3 extends over 14 amino acids. J gave up 0 bases and V 6 bases, and 4 bases lay outside the gene matches. CDR3 nucleotide sequence: TGTGCCATCAGGAAGGACAGGATGAACACTGAAGCTTTCTTT. Translated, it gives CAIRKDRMNTEAFF.

This clone was observed a few times. This chain connects TRBV5-6 to TRBJ1-2, with D maybe TRBD1 (5 bases). Germline assignment: CDR1 SGHDT and CDR2 YYEEEE. The ends were cut back, 5 bases at V and 4 bases at J, with 18 bases in the middle. This CDR3 has 15 amino acids. DNA for the CDR3: TGTGCCAGCAGACCAGGCCGGCGGGGGTTCTATGGCTACACCTTC. Amino acids: CASRPGRRGFYGYTF. The full variable domain, completed using reference TRBV5-6 and TRBJ1-2, is DAGVTQSPTHLIKTRGQQVTLRCSPKSGHDTVSWYQQALGQGPQFIFQYYEEEERQRGNFPDRFSGHQFPNYSSELNVNALLLGDSALYLCASRPGRRGFYGYTFGSGTRLTVV.